This T cell receptor (beta chain) was found in a study of blood T cell dynamics during melanoma immunotherapy (dated by TCRdb to 2020 to 2021). With respect to the entire study: All patients had metastatic melanoma and were given first-line pembrolizumab or nivolumab plus ipilimumab as standard of care in the United Kingdom. To find early correlates of response, the study profiled the peripheral T cell receptor repertoires of patients with metastatic melanoma both before and after one cycle of checkpoint inhibitor therapy. Consecutive patients formed a training cohort, and a further independent group of patients from the same centre was pooled into an external validation set. Paper-wide results and their limitations: The relatively small sample size was acknowledged as a potential limitation on generalization of the results. A bifurcated reorganization of the PBMC repertoire at W3, with increased clonality or increased diversity, was observed in patients who later achieved disease control, unlike in progressors. The study could not determine whether the T cell clones driving repertoire changes were melanoma-specific or reflected general immune activation.

A fixed 350 ng of DNA was loaded for every bulk PBMC sample. The immunoSEQ TCRb Assay kit was used according to manufacturer instructions to amplify TCR beta CDR3 sequences from genomic DNA. The KAPA Library Quantification Kit for Illumina platforms was used to quantify pooled libraries by qPCR. Sequencing of the pooled libraries was done on an Illumina NextSeq 500, with clustering at roughly 0.6-1.2 pM. On the authors' methods: The TCR data were analyzed using immunoSEQ ANALYZER and the R LymphoSeq package. A rearrangement efficiency score was calculated as productive divided by the sum of productive and non-productive CDR3 sequences. Clonality was measured with the Gini coefficient and diversity with the Renyi index at alpha=1, and both measures were compared pairwise between timepoints within each patient. In LymphoSeq, clonal relatedness was computed with an edit distance of 3 and repertoire similarity was computed with the Bhattacharyya coefficient. To classify response, a linear discriminant analysis based on week-3 changes in clonality and diversity was built using the R MASS and caret packages. This immuneACCESS table, as held by TCRdb, lists in-frame sequences with V and J called but not all clones. Of the missing ones, under half trace to an unresolved V gene in checked studies; the others have no known cause. The DNA was the basis for D and trimming; V, J and clone size are from that table. The sample includes approximately 23,000 clones, with around 92% observed a single time. The ten largest clones capture roughly 1.2% of the sample.

This sample's time point label indicates: pre-treatment baseline. Blood samples were taken at two points: before treatment (T0) and at week 3 (W3), which came after the first cycle of checkpoint blockade. Except for a couple of patients with rapid clinical progression, response was assessed 12 weeks after the first infusion by RECIST 1.1; disease control meant complete response, partial response or stable disease. Patients were excluded for prior systemic cancer treatment, concomitant immunosuppressant therapy or synchronous other active malignancies. Both bulk PBMC and plasma cell-free DNA were sequenced for TCR beta so that circulating cells and T cell turnover could be tracked. Lymphoprep and SepMate tubes were used to isolate PBMC from blood, and red cell lysis was then performed. QIAamp DNA Blood Mini kits were used to extract DNA from both PBMC and sorted T cell subsets. On this clone itself: Its antigen is unknown. There are no base qualities to consult, and no much larger clone falls within one base.

Including cysteine and phenylalanine, the CDR3 has 16 amino acids. The only DNA kept is the CDR3, 48 bases in frame from the first base. The junction shows trimming of 0 bases on V and 4 bases on J, plus 15 bases between the germline ends. The germline V gene specifies ENHRY as CDR1 and SYGVKD as CDR2. The rearranged segments are TRBV10-3 and TRBJ1-2, with a tentative D gene TRBD1 over 5 matching bases. Sequenced material: blood, taken from a patient treated with checkpoint blockade. The TCR sequence derives from a human donor with melanoma. Here the CDR3 is given as CAISESGAPGSYGYTF. In nucleotides, the sequence is TGTGCCATCAGTGAGTCTGGGGCCCCTGGTAGCTATGGCTACACCTTC.